This T cell receptor beta chain was recorded in a study of T cell responses to AZD1222 COVID-19 vaccine. The V end lost 2 bases, the J end lost 4 bases, and 16 bases lay between the germline ends. Germline V CDR1 and CDR2: SGDLS, YYNGEE. This CDR3 is built from 15 residues. Produced via immunoSEQ multiplex PCR; TCRdb's table is partial and in-frame only. The sample holds over 150,000 clones; 92% are singletons and the top ten take under 11%. The sequencing used peripheral blood, collected on day 0 of AZD1222 vaccination. The clonotype originates from an adult in good health. This chain connects TRBV9 to TRBJ2-7, with a weak D call TRBD1 (6 bases). CDR3 sequence: CASSVRGGALYEQYF. For the CDR3, the DNA is TGTGCCAGCAGCGTTCGAGGGGGTGCTCTGTACGAGCAGTACTTC.